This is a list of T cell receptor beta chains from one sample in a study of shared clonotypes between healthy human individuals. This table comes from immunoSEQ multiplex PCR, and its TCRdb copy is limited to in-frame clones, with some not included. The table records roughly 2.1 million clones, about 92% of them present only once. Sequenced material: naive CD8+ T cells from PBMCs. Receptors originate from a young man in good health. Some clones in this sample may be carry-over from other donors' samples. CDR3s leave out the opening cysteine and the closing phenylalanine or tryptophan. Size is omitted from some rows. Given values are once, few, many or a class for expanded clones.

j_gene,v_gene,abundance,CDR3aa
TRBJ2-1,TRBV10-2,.,ASSESEVSSYNEQF
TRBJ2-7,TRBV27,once,ASSQWTGGRGEQY
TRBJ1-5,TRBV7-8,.,ASSLVRGQPQH
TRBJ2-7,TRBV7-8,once,ASSLGTSGFYEQY
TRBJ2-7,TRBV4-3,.,ASSQIVASNHEQY
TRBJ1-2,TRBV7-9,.,ASSLVSGVDGYT
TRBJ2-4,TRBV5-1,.,ASSPRGGRRKH
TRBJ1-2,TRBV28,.,ASSPRTGSDGYT
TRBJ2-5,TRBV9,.,ASSVEYSLQETQY
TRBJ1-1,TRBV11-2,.,ASSSISGTANTEAF
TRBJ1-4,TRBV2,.,ASSNPEGTGESLNEKLF
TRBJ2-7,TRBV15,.,ATSRDGGSSYEQY
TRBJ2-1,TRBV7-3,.,ASSSSPENNEQF
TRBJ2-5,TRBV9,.,ASSVAAGGETQY
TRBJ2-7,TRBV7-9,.,ASSSGLGAREQY
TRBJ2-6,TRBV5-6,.,ASSLGWSGANVLT
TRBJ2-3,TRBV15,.,ATSRDRRGTDTQY
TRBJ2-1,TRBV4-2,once,ASSLIRAGSSYNEQF
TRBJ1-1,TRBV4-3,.,ASSQDGAGNTEAF
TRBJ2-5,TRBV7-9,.,ASSLGLEETQY
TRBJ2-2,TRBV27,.,ASSGSLRELF
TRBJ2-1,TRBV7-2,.,ASSLVGPEGGEQF
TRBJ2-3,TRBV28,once,ANGPGDYTDTQY
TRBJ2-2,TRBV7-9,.,AKEGDTGELF
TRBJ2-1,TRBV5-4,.,ASSLGVENYNEQF
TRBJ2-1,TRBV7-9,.,ASSLPGQGGNEQF
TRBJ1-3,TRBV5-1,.,ASSFEVGKDESGNTIY
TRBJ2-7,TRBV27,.,ATRYMGSSYEQY
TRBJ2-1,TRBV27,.,ASSLLLAGVGEQF
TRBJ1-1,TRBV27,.,ASSPIGGAAEAF
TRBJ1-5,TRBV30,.,AWSVRGQGDQPQH
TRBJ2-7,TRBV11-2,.,ASSPRASGRALLEQY
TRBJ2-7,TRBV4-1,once,ASSQGVDNAYEQY
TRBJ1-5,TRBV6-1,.,ASSEWAGAYSNQPQH
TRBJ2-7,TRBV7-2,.,ASSLTRRGTYEQY
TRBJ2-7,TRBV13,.,ASSHLRDTVGEQY
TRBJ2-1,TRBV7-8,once,ASSPTIKNSYNEQF